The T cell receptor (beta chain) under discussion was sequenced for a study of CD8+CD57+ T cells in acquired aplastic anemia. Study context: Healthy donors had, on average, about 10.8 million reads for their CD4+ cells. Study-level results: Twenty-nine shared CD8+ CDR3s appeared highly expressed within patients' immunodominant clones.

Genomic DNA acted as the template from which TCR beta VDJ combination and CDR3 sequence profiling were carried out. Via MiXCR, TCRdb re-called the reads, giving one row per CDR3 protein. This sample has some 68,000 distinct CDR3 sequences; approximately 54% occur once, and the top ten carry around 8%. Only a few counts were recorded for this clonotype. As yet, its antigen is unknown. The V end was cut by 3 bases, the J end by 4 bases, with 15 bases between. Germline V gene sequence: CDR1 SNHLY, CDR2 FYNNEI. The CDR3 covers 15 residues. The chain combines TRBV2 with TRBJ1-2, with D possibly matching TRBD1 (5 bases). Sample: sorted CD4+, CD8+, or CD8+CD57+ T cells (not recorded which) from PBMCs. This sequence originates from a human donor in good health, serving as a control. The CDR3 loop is CASSEGLGGGYGYTF. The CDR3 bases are TGTGCCAGCAGTGAGGGACTGGGGGGGGGCTATGGCTACACCTTC.